This T cell receptor (beta chain) was obtained from a study of cytomegalovirus exposure and HLA in healthy donors. Regarding the study as a whole: Presence/absence analyses assumed roughly uniform sequencing depth across donors. Cytomegalovirus-associated TCR beta chains were listed, numbering approximately 150.

Concerning this clone itself: Its antigen remains unidentified.

V was cut by 6 bases and J by 5 bases, with 11 bases left in between. Germline CDR1 is DFQATT and CDR2 is SNEGSKA (reference sequence). This CDR3 has 11 residues. PCR primers comprised 60 Vbeta and 13 Jbeta primers. This table comes from immunoSEQ multiplex PCR, and its TCRdb copy is limited to in-frame clones, with some not included. The table has roughly 80,000 clones, 77% seen once; the top ten hold around 3.1%. The chain employs TRBV20-1 and TRBJ2-7, with D unresolved. The origin of this receptor is a man between 50 and 59 years old in good health and CMV-seropositive. Sequencing was carried out using PBMCs. The DNA of the CDR3 is TGCAGTGCGGGCCAAGCCAACGAGCAGTACTTC. It is translated as CSAGQANEQYF.